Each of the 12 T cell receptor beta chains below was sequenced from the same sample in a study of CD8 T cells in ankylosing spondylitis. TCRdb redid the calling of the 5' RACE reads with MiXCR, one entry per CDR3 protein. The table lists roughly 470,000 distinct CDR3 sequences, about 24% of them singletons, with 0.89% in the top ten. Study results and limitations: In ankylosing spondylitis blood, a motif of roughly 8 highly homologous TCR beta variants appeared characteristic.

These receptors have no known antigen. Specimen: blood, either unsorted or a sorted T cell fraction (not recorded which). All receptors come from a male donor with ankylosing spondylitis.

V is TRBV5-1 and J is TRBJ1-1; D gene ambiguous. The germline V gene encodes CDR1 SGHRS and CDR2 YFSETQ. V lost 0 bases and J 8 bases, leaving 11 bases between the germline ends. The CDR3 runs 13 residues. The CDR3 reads CASSLEGTIEAFF. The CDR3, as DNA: TGCGCCAGCAGCTTGGAGGGCACAATCGAAGCTTTCTTT.

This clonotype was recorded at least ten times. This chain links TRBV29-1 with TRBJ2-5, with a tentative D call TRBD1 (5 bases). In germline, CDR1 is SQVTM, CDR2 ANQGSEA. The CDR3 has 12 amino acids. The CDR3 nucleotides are TGCAGTGCCAGACAGTACCAAGAGACCCAGTACTTC. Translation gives CSARQYQETQYF.

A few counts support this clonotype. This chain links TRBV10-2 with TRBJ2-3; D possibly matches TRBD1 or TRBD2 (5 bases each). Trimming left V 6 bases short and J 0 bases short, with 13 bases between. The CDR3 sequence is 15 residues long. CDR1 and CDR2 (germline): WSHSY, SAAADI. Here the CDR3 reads CASRARDGSTDTQYF. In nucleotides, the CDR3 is TGCGCCAGCAGAGCCCGGGACGGTAGCACAGATACGCAGTATTTT.

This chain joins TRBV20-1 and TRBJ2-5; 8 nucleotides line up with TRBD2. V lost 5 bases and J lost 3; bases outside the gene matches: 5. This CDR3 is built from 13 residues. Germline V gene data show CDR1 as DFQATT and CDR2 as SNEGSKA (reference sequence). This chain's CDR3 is CSAGGLAEETQYF. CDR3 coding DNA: TGCAGTGCTGGAGGACTAGCCGAAGAGACCCAGTACTTC.

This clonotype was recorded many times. CDR3: CASSQSTGDYGYTF. The CDR3 bases are TGCGCCAGCAGCCAAAGCACAGGGGACTATGGCTACACCTTC. J is TRBJ1-2 and V is TRBV5-1; 7 bases match TRBD1. This CDR3 comprises 14 residues. V lost 4 bases and J lost 3; bases outside the gene matches: 6. Germline values: CDR1 SGHRS, CDR2 YFSETQ. Supplemented by reference TRBV5-1 and TRBJ1-2, the full variable domain reads KAGVTQTPRYLIKTRGQQVTLSCSPISGHRSVSWYQQTPGQGLQFLFEYFSETQRNKGNFPGRFSGRQFSNSRSEMNVSTLELGDSALYLCASSQSTGDYGYTFGSGTRLTVV.

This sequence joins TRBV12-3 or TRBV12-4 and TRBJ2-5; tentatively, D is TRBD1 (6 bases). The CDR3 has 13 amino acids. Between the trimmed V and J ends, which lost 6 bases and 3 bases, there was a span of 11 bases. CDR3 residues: CASSRPGEETQYF. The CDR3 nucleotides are TGTGCCAGCAGCCGCCCAGGGGAAGAGACCCAGTACTTC.

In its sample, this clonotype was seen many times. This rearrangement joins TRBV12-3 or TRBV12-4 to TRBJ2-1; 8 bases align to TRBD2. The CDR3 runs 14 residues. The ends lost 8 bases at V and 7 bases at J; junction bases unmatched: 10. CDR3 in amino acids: CASHRSGSQNEQFF. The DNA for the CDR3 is TGTGCCAGCCATAGGAGCGGGAGTCAGAATGAGCAGTTCTTC.

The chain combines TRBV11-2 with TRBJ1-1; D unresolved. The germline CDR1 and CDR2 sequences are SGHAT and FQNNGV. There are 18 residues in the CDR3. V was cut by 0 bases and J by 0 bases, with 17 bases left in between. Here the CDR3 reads CASSLDSAGWTMNTEAFF. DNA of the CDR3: TGTGCCAGCAGCTTAGACAGTGCGGGTTGGACCATGAACACTGAAGCTTTCTTT. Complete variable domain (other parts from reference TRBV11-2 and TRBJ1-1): EAGVAQSPRYKIIEKRQSVAFWCNPISGHATLYWYQQILGQGPKLLIQFQNNGVVDDSQLPKDRFSAERLKGVDSTLKIQPAKLEDSAVYLCASSLDSAGWTMNTEAFFGQGTRLTVV.

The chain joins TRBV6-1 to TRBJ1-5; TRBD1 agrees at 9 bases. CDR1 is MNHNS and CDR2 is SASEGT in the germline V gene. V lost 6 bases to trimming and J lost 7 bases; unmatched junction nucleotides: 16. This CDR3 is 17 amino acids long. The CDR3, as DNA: TGTGCCAGCAGACGAGAAGGGACAGGGAAAGTTGGGCAGCCCCAGCATTTT. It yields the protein CASRREGTGKVGQPQHF.

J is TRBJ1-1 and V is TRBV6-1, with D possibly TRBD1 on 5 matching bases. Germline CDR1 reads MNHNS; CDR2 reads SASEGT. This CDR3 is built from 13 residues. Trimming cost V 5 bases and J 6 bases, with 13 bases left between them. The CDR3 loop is CASSRDRSPEAFF. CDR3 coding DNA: TGTGCCAGCAGTCGCGACAGATCGCCTGAAGCTTTCTTT.

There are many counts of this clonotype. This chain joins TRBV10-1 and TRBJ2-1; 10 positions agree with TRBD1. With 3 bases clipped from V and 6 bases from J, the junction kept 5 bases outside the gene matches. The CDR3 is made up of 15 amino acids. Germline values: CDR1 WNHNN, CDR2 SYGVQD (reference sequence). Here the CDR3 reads CASSDRDRGGNEQFF. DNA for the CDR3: TGCGCCAGCAGTGACCGGGACAGGGGTGGCAATGAGCAGTTCTTC.

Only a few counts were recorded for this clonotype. The CDR3, as DNA: TGTGCCACCAGTGAAAGTGGGAGGGTGGATGAGCAGTTCTTC. Protein: CATSESGRVDEQFF. This chain joins TRBV24-1 and TRBJ2-1, with 7 bases aligning to TRBD2. The CDR3 spans 14 residues. The V gene's germline CDR1 is KGHDR and CDR2 SFDVKD. The V gene end was trimmed by 4 bases and the J gene end by 8 bases; junction bases not matched to a gene: 7.